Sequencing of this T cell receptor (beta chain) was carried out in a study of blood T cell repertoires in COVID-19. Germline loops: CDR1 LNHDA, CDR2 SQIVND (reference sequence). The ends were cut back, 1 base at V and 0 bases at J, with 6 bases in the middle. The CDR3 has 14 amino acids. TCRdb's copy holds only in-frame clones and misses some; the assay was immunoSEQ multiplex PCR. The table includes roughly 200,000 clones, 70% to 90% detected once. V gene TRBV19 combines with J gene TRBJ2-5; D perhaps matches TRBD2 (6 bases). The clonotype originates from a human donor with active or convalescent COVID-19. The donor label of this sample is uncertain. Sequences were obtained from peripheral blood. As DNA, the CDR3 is TGTGCCAGTAGTATAGCGGGGGACCAAGAGACCCAGTACTTC. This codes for CASSIAGDQETQYF.